These 3 T cell receptor beta chains share one sample of origin, sequenced in a study of response to subunit inactivated influenza vaccine. TCRdb reprocessed the RT-PCR reads with MiXCR, giving one entry per CDR3 protein. The table records 300,000 to 350,000 distinct CDR3 sequences, 20% to 25% of them present only once. The source material was PBMCs from blood, sampled about 20 months after vaccination. The source of these receptors is a man between 45 and 75 years old who received an inactivated influenza vaccine.

This clonotype has just a few counts. This chain links TRBV25-1 with TRBJ1-5; a possible D gene is TRBD1 (5 bases). Per the germline V gene, CDR1 is MGHDK and CDR2 is SYGVNS. The CDR3 is 14 amino acids. Trimming shortened V by 1 base and J by 9 bases, and 13 bases separated the two germline ends. The CDR3 bases are TGTGCCAGCAGTGAATCTGGGGGACGGATGCCCCAGCATTTT. Amino acid sequence: CASSESGGRMPQHF. Combining the CDR3 with reference TRBV25-1 and TRBJ1-5 gives the whole variable domain EADIYQTPRYLVIGTGKKITLECSQTMGHDKMYWYQQDPGMELHLIHYSYGVNSTEKGDLSSESTVSRIRTEHFPLTLESARPSHTSQYLCASSESGGRMPQHFGDGTRLSIL.

The V gene is TRBV3-1, the J gene TRBJ1-1, with 7 bases that match TRBD1. The CDR3 has 14 amino acids. Germline V gene lookup returns CDR1 LGHDT and CDR2 YNNKEL (reference sequence). Germline trimming cut 5 bases from V and 2 bases from J; bases unmatched to any gene: 5. CDR3 DNA sequence: TGTGCCAGCAGCGGTGGACAGGTCAACACTGAAGCTTTCTTT. Amino acid sequence: CASSGGQVNTEAFF.

The chain has TRBV7-2 and TRBJ2-3; 8 bases line up with TRBD2. Germline CDR1 SGHTA, CDR2 FQGNSA. The length of the CDR3 is 16 residues. V shed 1 base, J shed 5 bases, and the junction held 8 bases outside the gene matches. The CDR3 sequence is CASSLVVGGAQDTQYF. Written as DNA, the CDR3 is TGTGCCAGCAGCTTAGTGGTCGGGGGGGCCCAAGATACGCAGTATTTT.